These 23 T cell receptor beta chains were all obtained from the same sample, sequenced in a study of blood T cell repertoires in COVID-19. Clones were sequenced by immunoSEQ multiplex PCR, and TCRdb holds only the in-frame ones, with some missing. The table has approximately 250,000 clones, roughly 90% seen once; the top ten hold roughly 2.3%. The sequenced material came from peripheral blood. Source of these receptors: a man younger than 40 who had recovered from COVID-19.

This clone was observed a handful of times. This chain connects TRBV30 to TRBJ2-2, with 7 bases aligning to TRBD2. V trimming: 7 bases; J trimming: 4 bases; junction bases outside the gene matches: 12. CDR3 length: 15 amino acids. Germline V gene sequence: CDR1 GTSNPN, CDR2 SVGIG (reference sequence). CDR3 loop: CALGRAELGTGELFF. The CDR3 coding sequence is TGTGCCTTGGGGAGGGCTGAATTGGGCACCGGGGAGCTGTTTTTT.

This clone was counted only a few times. The rearrangement joins TRBV11-2 to TRBJ2-7; TRBD1 matches 10 bases. CDR3 length: 18 amino acids. The V gene end was trimmed by 5 bases and the J gene end by 4 bases; junction bases not matched to a gene: 17. Germline assignment: CDR1 SGHAT and CDR2 FQNNGV. The CDR3 DNA reads TGTGCCAGCAGCGCACGGGACAGGGGATCTGTTTCGTTGTACGAGCAGTACTTC. Its translation: CASSARDRGSVSLYEQYF.

This clone was seen only once. The chain uses TRBV6-6 and TRBJ2-3; 7 bases line up with TRBD1. Germline V gene sequence: CDR1 MNHNY, CDR2 SVGAGI (reference sequence). The CDR3 is 16 residues long. The junction had 16 bases not matched to a gene; V was cut back by 7 bases and J by 6 bases. The CDR3 DNA reads as TGTGCCAGCACAACCTTCCAGGGGGTTCTCCCGGATACGCAGTATTTT. It specifies CASTTFQGVLPDTQYF.

This clone showed up just a few times. The DNA of the CDR3 is TGTGCCAGCAGCCCAGGAAGCAGGTGGTTTAATAATGAAAAACTGTTTTTT. Encoded protein: CASSPGSRWFNNEKLFF. The chain combines TRBV7-2 with TRBJ1-4; no definite D call. Germline CDR1 is SGHTA and CDR2 is FQGNSA. Trimming took off 5 bases at V and 4 bases at J, with 20 bases between the two ends. CDR3 length: 17 amino acids.

This rearrangement joins TRBV18 to TRBJ1-5; D unclear. This CDR3 contains 14 residues. Trimming stripped 1 base from V and 0 bases from J, with 4 bases between. Germline CDR1 KGHSH, CDR2 LQKENI. As DNA, the CDR3 is TGTGCCAGCTCACCACGTTATAGCAATCAGCCCCAGCATTTT. Residues: CASSPRYSNQPQHF. The entire variable domain, with the rest obtained from reference TRBV18 and TRBJ1-5, is as follows: NAGVMQNPRHLVRRRGQEARLRCSPMKGHSHVYWYRQLPEEGLKFMVYLQKENIIDESGMPKERFSAEFPKEGPSILRIQQVVRGDSAAYFCASSPRYSNQPQHFGDGTRLSIL.

The V call is TRBV5-4, the J call TRBJ1-2; possibly TRBD1 for D (5 bases). The ends were cut back, 3 bases at V and 4 bases at J, with 10 bases in the middle. The CDR3 consists of 13 residues. Germline loops: CDR1 SGHNT, CDR2 YYREEE (reference sequence). CDR3 protein: CASSSTGFYGYTF. The DNA of the CDR3 is TGTGCCAGCAGCTCTACAGGATTCTATGGCTACACCTTC.

This chain joins TRBV7-2 and TRBJ1-2; a possible D gene is TRBD1 (6 bases). This CDR3 region has 13 residues. Germline V CDR1 and CDR2: SGHTA, FQGNSA. V was pared by 2 bases and J by 6 bases, with 10 bases between. In DNA form, the CDR3 reads TGTGCCAGCAGCTTAAAGGGGACAAATGGCTACACCTTC. This codes for CASSLKGTNGYTF.

This chain connects TRBV9 to TRBJ2-3, with D maybe TRBD2 (7 bases). The germline gives CDR1 SGDLS, CDR2 YYNGEE. Deletions cut 6 bases from V and 3 bases from J, with 17 bases between. The CDR3 length is 15 residues. The CDR3 DNA follows: TGTGCCAGCACTATTACGGGGGGCCGGACAGATACGCAGTATTTT. This translates into CASTITGGRTDTQYF.

This chain uses TRBV5-4 with TRBJ2-5; the D gene is possibly TRBD2 (7 bases). V gave up 1 base and J gave up 5 bases, with 12 bases separating them. Germline values: CDR1 SGHNT, CDR2 YYREEE (reference sequence). The CDR3 spans 14 residues. The CDR3, as DNA: TGTGCCAGCAGCTTGTGGGGGGGGCTGGAGACCCAGTACTTC. Its translation: CASSLWGGLETQYF.

V gene TRBV19 combines with J gene TRBJ1-5, with 8 bases fitting TRBD1. This CDR3 comprises 15 residues. J was trimmed by 6 bases and V by 4 bases; bases with no gene match: 8. The V gene's germline CDR1 is LNHDA and CDR2 SQIVND (reference sequence). For the CDR3, the DNA is TGTGCCAGTAGTACCCCGGGACAGGCAACTCAGCCCCAGCATTTT. As protein: CASSTPGQATQPQHF.

The V call is TRBV18, the J call TRBJ1-1, with 8 bases matching TRBD1. The CDR3 covers 15 residues. V shed 3 bases and J 4 bases; nucleotides not matched to a gene: 7. Germline loops: CDR1 KGHSH, CDR2 LQKENI. The CDR3 DNA is TGTGCCAGCTCACCTACCCAACAGGGGGGCACTGAAGCTTTCTTT. Encoded protein: CASSPTQQGGTEAFF.

J is TRBJ2-2 and V is TRBV27; D ambiguous. Trimming shortened V by 3 bases and J by 5 bases, and 7 bases separated the two germline ends. Germline CDR1 reads MNHEY; CDR2 reads SMNVEV (reference sequence). The CDR3 runs 13 residues. The CDR3 is CASSFGRTGELFF. As DNA, the CDR3 is TGTGCCAGCAGTTTTGGTCGGACCGGGGAGCTGTTTTTT.

The chain uses TRBV6-1 and TRBJ2-2; D uncertain. CDR1 and CDR2 from the germline V gene are MNHNS and SASEGT. Trimming shortened V by 3 bases and J by 0 bases, and 11 bases separated the two germline ends. This CDR3 has 16 residues. The CDR3 protein is CASSEVVRANTGELFF. For the CDR3, the DNA is TGTGCCAGCAGTGAGGTAGTACGGGCGAACACCGGGGAGCTGTTTTTT.

This sequence joins TRBV18 and TRBJ1-6; D may be TRBD1 (5 bases). This CDR3 region has 16 residues. CDR1 and CDR2 (germline): KGHSH, LQKENI. V was clipped by 0 bases and J by 10 bases, with 16 bases between them. CDR3 in amino acids: CASSPPNGRDGSPLHF. The CDR3 DNA sequence: TGTGCCAGCTCACCACCGAATGGCAGGGATGGCTCACCCCTCCACTTT.

The rearrangement joins TRBV11-2 to TRBJ2-7, with 8 positions matching TRBD1. The CDR3 length is 14 residues. Germline V gene data show CDR1 as SGHAT and CDR2 as FQNNGV. V was pared by 5 bases and J by 6 bases, with 9 bases of the junction left unmatched. CDR3 residues: CASSHRQGLGEQYF. Here the CDR3 DNA reads TGTGCCAGCAGCCACCGACAGGGGTTGGGCGAGCAGTACTTC.

The genes are TRBV7-9 and TRBJ1-1; no definite D call. This CDR3 contains 15 residues. V lost 5 bases and J lost 0, with 13 bases in between. From germline, CDR1 is SEHNR and CDR2 FQNEAQ (reference sequence). The DNA of the CDR3 is TGTGCCAGCAGCCCTTGGGCGTTGATGAACACTGAAGCTTTCTTT. As protein: CASSPWALMNTEAFF. The variable domain in full, completed from reference TRBV7-9 and TRBJ1-1, reads DTGVSQNPRHKITKRGQNVTFRCDPISEHNRLYWYRQTLGQGPEFLTYFQNEAQLEKSRLLSDRFSAERPKGSFSTLEIQRTEQGDSAMYLCASSPWALMNTEAFFGQGTRLTVV.

The rearrangement uses TRBV5-3 and TRBJ1-3, with D perhaps TRBD1 (6 bases). TRBV5-3 is marked as an open reading frame, function uncertain. The CDR3 loop spans 14 amino acids. The ends were cut back, 9 bases at V and 0 bases at J, with 13 bases in the middle. For the CDR3, the DNA is TGTGCCATCCCACAGGGCTTCTCTGGAAACACCATATATTTT. It translates to CAIPQGFSGNTIYF.

V is TRBV30 and J is TRBJ2-5; D is perhaps TRBD1 (6 bases). Trimming cost V 1 base and J 5 bases, with 17 bases left between them. CDR3 size: 15 residues. CDR1 is GTSNPN and CDR2 is SVGIG in the germline V gene (reference sequence). This CDR3 reads CAWSAHQGWGETQYF. The DNA of the CDR3 is TGTGCCTGGAGTGCTCATCAGGGGTGGGGGGAGACCCAGTACTTC.

This clone was picked up a small number of times. Within the sample, other DNA sequences also encode this same CDR3. This sequence joins TRBV3-1 (or the pseudogene TRBV3-2) and TRBJ2-5, with 7 positions matching TRBD1. The CDR3 totals 14 residues. V was pared by 4 bases and J by 2 bases, with 4 bases of the junction left unmatched. Germline assignment: CDR1 LGHDT and CDR2 YNNKEL (reference sequence). CDR3 sequence (DNA): TGTGCCAGCAGCCTCGGGACAGCACAAGAGACCCAGTACTTC. Its translation: CASSLGTAQETQYF.

The chain is built from TRBV6-1 and TRBJ2-7; unclear D gene. The germline gives CDR1 MNHNS, CDR2 SASEGT. The CDR3 contains 13 residues. V lost 5 bases and J lost 0, with 8 bases in between. The CDR3 spells CASSTAPSYEQYF. CDR3 DNA sequence: TGTGCCAGCAGTACAGCCCCCTCCTACGAGCAGTACTTC.

The rearrangement uses TRBV12-5 and TRBJ1-2; TRBD1 matches 9 bases. CDR3 length: 17 residues. V shed 4 bases, J shed 4 bases, and the junction held 13 bases outside the gene matches. The germline gives CDR1 LGHNT, CDR2 FRNRAP. CDR3 coding DNA: TGTGCTAGTGGTTCTCGCCCCTCAGACAGGGGGTGCTATGGCTACACCTTC. It is translated as CASGSRPSDRGCYGYTF.

CDR3 protein: CASSQDPTMNTEAFF. CDR3 nucleotides: TGCGCCAGCAGCCAAGATCCCACAATGAACACTGAAGCTTTCTTT. The gene calls are TRBV4-1 and TRBJ1-1; D is undetermined. Trimming removed 0 bases at V and 0 bases at J, with 8 bases between. The V gene's germline CDR1 is MGHRA and CDR2 YSYEKL. This CDR3 comprises 15 residues.

The gene calls are TRBV6-5 and TRBJ2-7; possibly TRBD2 for D (6 bases). The CDR3 has 13 residues. The ends were cut back, 6 bases at V and 2 bases at J, with 11 bases in the middle. CDR1 is MNHEY, CDR2 SVGAGI, per germline. The CDR3 sequence: CASRLAIAYEQYF. In nucleotides, the CDR3 is TGTGCCAGCAGACTAGCTATAGCCTACGAGCAGTACTTC.